This TCR beta chain emerged from a study of blood T cell repertoires in COVID-19. Study-level information: The analysed material was cDNA or gDNA that came from T cells, B-cell-depleted T cells, or PBMCs.

During active infection, Seattle patients enrolled and were then monitored through disease. Germline CDR1 reads SGHVS; CDR2 reads FQNEAQ. This CDR3 spans 16 amino acids. The V end was cut by 4 bases, the J end by 4 bases, with 16 bases between. The authors' processing: How many nucleated cells were present was estimated from reference gene primer amplification. The method was immunoSEQ multiplex PCR; TCRdb's version includes in-frame clones alone and lacks a portion of them. V, J and clone size were drawn from that table, and D and trimming were deduced from the DNA. The repertoire includes under 150,000 clones, 75% to 90% of them detected once, and approximately 5.1% sits in the top ten. Only one count was recorded for this clone.

This receptor was identified in a woman aged 55-75 years with COVID-19, enrolled during active disease. The rearrangement uses TRBV7-8 and TRBJ2-2; D is possibly TRBD2 (6 bases). The sample consisted of peripheral blood. CDR3 bases: TGTGCCAGCAGCTCCCGCCCGGGACTCCTCACCGGGGAGCTGTTTTTT. It specifies CASSSRPGLLTGELFF.